The next 5 T cell receptor beta chains were all read from a single sample in a study of blood T cell repertoires in COVID-19. Assay: immunoSEQ multiplex PCR; the TCRdb copy retains only in-frame clones and omits some. The sample comprises about 140,000 clones, more than 80% of which are singletons, and over 5% rests with the top ten. Sequencing was carried out using peripheral blood. These receptors were collected from a human donor in a cohort sampled during active COVID-19.

The genes are TRBV18 and TRBJ2-2; D is ambiguous. Trimming stripped 1 base from V and 4 bases from J, with 7 bases between. Germline CDR1 is KGHSH and CDR2 is LQKENI. CDR3 length equals 14 residues. CDR3 sequence (DNA): TGTGCCAGCTCACCACGAAGCGCCACCGGGGAGCTGTTTTTT. This codes for CASSPRSATGELFF. The full variable domain, in which reference TRBV18 and TRBJ2-2 provide the parts outside the CDR3, is NAGVMQNPRHLVRRRGQEARLRCSPMKGHSHVYWYRQLPEEGLKFMVYLQKENIIDESGMPKERFSAEFPKEGPSILRIQQVVRGDSAAYFCASSPRSATGELFFGEGSRLTVL.

This clone was detected only once. The chain carries TRBV18 and TRBJ2-3, with D uncertain. Germline V gene lookup returns CDR1 KGHSH and CDR2 LQKENI. The V end lost 4 bases, the J end lost 0 bases, and 11 bases lay between the germline ends. The CDR3 runs 15 residues. The CDR3 coding sequence is TGTGCCAGCTCACGAGAATTCTCTAGCACAGATACGCAGTATTTT. Translating gives CASSREFSSTDTQYF.

This chain joins TRBV19 and TRBJ2-1; the D is unclear. V dropped 10 bases and J dropped 2 bases, with 24 bases sitting between them. Germline CDR1 LNHDA, CDR2 SQIVND (reference sequence). The CDR3 extends over 17 amino acids. The CDR3 reads CATSVALNAAAYNEQFF. Here the CDR3 DNA reads TGTGCCACCTCCGTAGCTTTAAATGCAGCAGCCTACAATGAGCAGTTCTTC.

This chain links TRBV5-5 with TRBJ1-3; the D gene is possibly TRBD1 (6 bases). Germline V gives CDR1 SGHKS, CDR2 YYEKEE (reference sequence). The CDR3 runs to 14 residues. V lost 4 bases to trimming and J lost 4 bases, with 12 bases between them. The DNA of the CDR3 is TGTGCCAGCAGCGGCGGGGGGGCCGGAAACACCATATATTTT. This sequence encodes CASSGGGAGNTIYF.

The chain combines TRBV29-1 with TRBJ2-3, with 8 bases fitting TRBD2. The junction had 11 bases not matched to a gene; V was cut back by 4 bases and J by 5 bases. Germline V gene lookup returns CDR1 SQVTM and CDR2 ANQGSEA. The CDR3 totals 15 residues. The CDR3, as DNA: TGCAGCGTTGGGACCAGGACTAGCATTCTAGATACGCAGTATTTT. Protein product: CSVGTRTSILDTQYF.